Following are 15 T cell receptor beta chains from one sample sequenced in a study of blood T cell repertoires in COVID-19 (dated by TCRdb to 2020 to 2021). Receptor amplification or capture employed the immunoSEQ multiplex PCR assay. The table comes from immuneACCESS by way of TCRdb, which keeps in-frame sequences with V and J called. Part of the clones is missing from these tables; in studies checked, under half for an unresolved V gene and the rest for unknown reasons. In all, the sample holds tens of thousands of clones, and under 95% of those were seen once. Jointly, the top ten make up 8% to 10% of the sample. The sample comprised peripheral blood. These receptors were obtained from a human donor in a cohort sampled during active COVID-19.

In the case of this clone: This specimen includes other DNA sequences encoding the same CDR3. The rearrangement links TRBV30 to TRBJ2-7; D gene ambiguous. This CDR3 has 12 amino acids. Germline lookup yields CDR1 GTSNPN and CDR2 SVGIG (reference sequence). The V end was cut by 3 bases, the J end by 1 base, with 7 bases between. The CDR3 sequence: CAWSPGSYEQYF. The CDR3 DNA sequence: TGTGCCTGGAGCCCAGGATCCTACGAGCAGTACTTC.

The chain recombines TRBV28 with TRBJ2-7; 11 nucleotides line up with TRBD1. After removal of 5 bases from V and 2 bases from J, the junction contained 5 bases not matched to a gene. Germline V gene data show CDR1 as MDHEN and CDR2 as SYDVKM. The CDR3 totals 15 residues. CDR3 sequence: CASSLPGQGAYEQYF. The CDR3 DNA is TGTGCCAGCAGTCTCCCGGGACAGGGGGCCTACGAGCAGTACTTC.

The rearrangement uses TRBV30 and TRBJ2-7; 7 nucleotides agree with TRBD2. Germline values: CDR1 GTSNPN, CDR2 SVGIG (reference sequence). Trimming removed 1 base from V and 1 base from J; junction bases left unmatched: 13. The length of the CDR3 is 17 residues. The CDR3 loop is CAWSAPPRQRGSYEQYF. The CDR3, as DNA: TGTGCCTGGAGTGCCCCCCCACGGCAGCGGGGTTCCTACGAGCAGTACTTC.

The chain recombines TRBV6-4 with TRBJ1-1; 7 bases are shared with TRBD1. The CDR3 totals 16 residues. The germline gives CDR1 MRHNA, CDR2 SNTAGT. V was pared by 8 bases and J by 1 base, with 13 bases of the junction left unmatched. The CDR3 spells CASRLNPGTANTEAFF. The CDR3 nucleotides read TGTGCCAGCCGCCTTAACCCCGGGACAGCGAACACTGAAGCTTTCTTT.

The rearrangement uses TRBV9 and TRBJ1-2; 8 bases line up with TRBD1. The V gene end was trimmed by 3 bases and the J gene end by 5 bases; junction bases not matched to a gene: 3. Per the germline V gene, CDR1 is SGDLS and CDR2 is YYNGEE. The CDR3 runs to 13 residues. The CDR3 loop is CASSGTGTYGYTF. CDR3 coding DNA: TGTGCCAGCAGCGGGACAGGGACGTATGGCTACACCTTC.

The gene calls are TRBV11-3 and TRBJ2-6, with 10 bases matching TRBD1. J gave up 1 base and V 0 bases, and 9 bases lay outside the gene matches. The CDR3 loop spans 20 amino acids. The germline V gene encodes CDR1 SGHNT and CDR2 YENEEA. The CDR3 region is CASSLDFGRDRGSGANVLTF. The DNA of the CDR3 is TGTGCCAGCAGCTTAGATTTTGGGCGGGACAGGGGATCTGGGGCCAACGTCCTGACTTTC.

The CDR3 sequence: CASSQQDRGNEKLFF. CDR3 coding DNA: TGTGCCAGCAGCCAGCAGGATCGTGGAAATGAAAAACTGTTTTTT. V and J are TRBV4-2 and TRBJ1-4; no firm D call. With 3 bases removed from V and 5 bases from J, the gap between germline ends came to 13 bases. Germline CDR1 and CDR2: LGHNA and YNFKEQ. The CDR3 consists of 15 residues.

This chain uses TRBV3-1 (or the pseudogene TRBV3-2) with TRBJ1-1; D may be TRBD1 (5 bases). V lost 7 bases and J 5 bases, leaving 17 bases between the germline ends. The CDR3 sequence is 14 residues long. Germline values: CDR1 LGHDT, CDR2 YNNKEL (reference sequence). The DNA of the CDR3 is TGTGCCAGCACCTCTACCAATGCAGGGACTGAAGCTTTCTTT. It specifies CASTSTNAGTEAFF.

A single count supports this clone. The rearrangement joins TRBV28 to TRBJ1-4, with no clear D. The CDR3 totals 15 residues. Deletions cut 2 bases from V and 0 bases from J, with 7 bases between. Germline CDR1 MDHEN, CDR2 SYDVKM. The CDR3 DNA is TGTGCCAGCAGTTTACCCCAGGCAACTAATGAAAAACTGTTTTTT. Encoded protein: CASSLPQATNEKLFF.

The chain uses TRBV7-3 and TRBJ2-7, with 7 bases matching TRBD1. Losses at the gene ends were 5 bases for V and 5 bases for J; bases not matched to a gene: 3. The CDR3 is 12 residues long. Germline lookup yields CDR1 SGHTA and CDR2 FQGTGA. The CDR3 DNA sequence: TGTGCCAGCAGCCGCACAGGGGACGAGCAGTACTTC. Protein: CASSRTGDEQYF.

This clone has just one count. The V gene is TRBV3-1 (or the pseudogene TRBV3-2), the J gene TRBJ1-5; 9 bases align to TRBD1. Losses at the gene ends were 4 bases for V and 6 bases for J; bases not matched to a gene: 13. The CDR3 is 17 residues long. Germline values: CDR1 LGHDT, CDR2 YNNKEL (reference sequence). CDR3 in amino acids: CASSPGTGNLRGQPQHF. CDR3 sequence (DNA): TGTGCCAGCAGCCCCGGGACAGGGAACCTGAGGGGTCAGCCCCAGCATTTT.

The chain carries TRBV9 and TRBJ2-1; maybe TRBD2 (6 bases). Germline CDR1 reads SGDLS; CDR2 reads YYNGEE. Trimming pared 0 bases from V and 1 base from J, leaving 11 bases between. The length of the CDR3 is 16 residues. The CDR3 DNA follows: TGTGCCAGCAGCGTAGACCCCGGGGGTTCCTACAATGAGCAGTTCTTC. Its translation is CASSVDPGGSYNEQFF.

The chain uses TRBV5-5 and TRBJ2-7; 8 bases agree with TRBD2. CDR1 SGHKS and CDR2 YYEKEE come from the germline V gene (reference sequence). There are 16 residues in the CDR3. Trimming cost V 4 bases and J 3 bases; bases outside gene matches: 12. DNA for the CDR3: TGTGCCAGCAGCGAATTTCTAGCGGGTAATCTCTACGAGCAGTACTTC. This translates into CASSEFLAGNLYEQYF.

The V and J genes are TRBV6-5 and TRBJ1-2; D gene uncertain. Germline assignment: CDR1 MNHEY and CDR2 SVGAGI. There are 12 residues in the CDR3. The V gene lost 6 bases and the J gene lost 2 bases, with 7 bases spanning the gap. CDR3 in amino acids: CASRGGNYGYTF. Here the CDR3 DNA reads TGTGCCAGCAGGGGAGGGAACTATGGCTACACCTTC.

The chain links TRBV27 to TRBJ1-4; D remains ambiguous. The CDR3 extends over 14 amino acids. Per the germline V gene, CDR1 is MNHEY and CDR2 is SMNVEV (reference sequence). Trimming took 6 bases from V and 4 from J, leaving 12 bases between them. The CDR3 region is CASRSGKSNEKLFF. In DNA, the CDR3 is TGTGCCAGCAGGAGCGGGAAAAGTAATGAAAAACTGTTTTTT.